This entry features one T cell receptor (beta chain) sequence. What this receptor recognizes is not known. No qualities accompany the bases; no much larger clone lies one base away. According to the germline V gene (reference sequence), CDR1 reads SEHNR and CDR2 reads FQNEAQ. The CDR3 holds 15 amino acids from the cysteine to the phenylalanine. Only CDR3 DNA remains: 45 bases, in frame from the first base. V was cut back by 5 bases and J by 4 bases, leaving a gap of 17 bases between them. The TCR beta CDR3 regions were amplified from RNA transcripts. The TCR CDR3 was subjected to a first round of RT-PCR using the HTBI primer set and the Qiagen OneStep RT-PCR kit. A second multiplex PCR round built the libraries, followed by size selection and purification. The libraries were sequenced on an Illumina HiSeq2000 using paired-end 100 bp reads. Per the original workflow: Raw data were processed with SOAPnuke, discarding reads with adapters, uncalled bases, mean Phred below 15, or no exact constant-primer or identifier match. COPE v1.2.5 was used to merge high-quality paired reads, and clonotypes were defined as unique nucleotide sequences. MiTCR v1.1 was used to align the clonotypes against IMGT TRBV, TRBD and TRBJ reference segments. Analysis was restricted to V-J combinations with a frequency above 0.0001, which covered roughly 99% of repertoires. A TCS score was defined as the ratio of F50 (clonal expansion) to E x V (chaos), with BLOSUM62-based TCRdist applied between CDR3 peptides within each V-J. Welch's t-statistics and random forest reduced roughly 540 V-J features to roughly 13, which were used in a naive Bayes classifier (R e1071). The similarity between thyroid and blood repertoires was quantified using the Morisita-Horn index. The raw public reads went through TCRdb reprocessing: fastp at Q25, MiXCR clone calling, in-frame beta chains kept. Rows with a matching CDR3 protein are joined into one entry that keeps the most common DNA and genes. The V and J calls, along with clone size, are taken from TCRdb and not from the paper's own processing. For this sample there are hundreds of thousands of distinct CDR3 sequences; roughly 40% appear just once. Approximately 10% of the sample comes from the top ten.

A patient counted as having stable Graves' hyperthyroidism if no progression to ophthalmopathy occurred over 18 months of follow-up. Hyperthyroidism patients were newly diagnosed, with disease duration under 2 months, and aged 18 to 65 years. Exclusion was applied to patients with uncontrolled infections, other autoimmune diseases, pregnancy or lactation. Clinical symptoms, serum thyroxine and TRAb, thyroid ultrasound, and orbital computed tomography formed the basis for the diagnoses. PBMCs were isolated from about 9.1 ml of fresh peripheral blood by Ficoll-Paque density gradient centrifugation. Total RNA was extracted using Trizol reagent, and RNA quality was assessed on an Agilent 2100 Bioanalyzer. This specimen comes from a study of T cells in Graves' hyperthyroidism and ophthalmopathy (dated by TCRdb to between 2019 and 2020). Background for the entire study: Peripheral blood was collected at initial diagnosis, before any treatment. To identify distinguishing TCR V-J signatures, a discovery cohort of around 100 patients was used, comprising 43 with Graves' ophthalmopathy and some 60 with stable Graves' hyperthyroidism. Prospective prediction of ophthalmopathy was tested in an independent validation cohort of fewer than 20 hyperthyroidism patients and around 16 patients who later progressed to ophthalmopathy. For training and testing, the 100 or so patients in the discovery cohort were randomly divided in a 7:3 ratio. In more than 5 Graves' hyperthyroidism patients, the study also compared T-cell repertoires from thyroid tissue with T-cell repertoires from blood. Following sampling, methimazole starting at 30 mg daily was given to hyperthyroidism patients, and high-dose intravenous methylprednisolone was given to ophthalmopathy patients. The paper describes TCR Vbeta CDR3 sequencing of roughly 130 peripheral blood samples, made up of about 41 ophthalmopathy patients, around 78 hyperthyroidism patients and some 17 progressor patients.

Overall study outcomes, separate from this receptor: In cross-validation, a model built on a 13 V-J signature told ophthalmopathy apart from stable hyperthyroidism with approximately 90% sensitivity and about 81% specificity, and in testing the same model reached 80%/75%. No statistical method was used to fix the sample size in advance, and group allocation was not hidden from the investigators. During validation, the model predicted progression to ophthalmopathy a median of around 6 months ahead of onset, with approximately 71% sensitivity and almost 75% specificity. Blood samples also contained most of the expanded thyroid clonotypes (frequency above 0.001), which suggests that blood repertoires may reflect thyroid immune responses.

The material sequenced was blood. The receptor chain draws on TRBV7-9 and TRBJ2-5, with the D gene call left open. The TCR was taken from a young man with Graves' hyperthyroidism. The base sequence is TGTGCCAGCAGCGCGGACCCCGGATACATAGAGACCCAGTACTTC. This translates into CASSADPGYIETQYF. Reference TRBV7-9 and TRBJ2-5 genes cover what lies past the CDR3, so the full variable domain is DTGVSQNPRHKITKRGQNVTFRCDPISEHNRLYWYRQTLGQGPEFLTYFQNEAQLEKSRLLSDRFSAERPKGSFSTLEIQRTEQGDSAMYLCASSADPGYIETQYFGPGTRLLVL.